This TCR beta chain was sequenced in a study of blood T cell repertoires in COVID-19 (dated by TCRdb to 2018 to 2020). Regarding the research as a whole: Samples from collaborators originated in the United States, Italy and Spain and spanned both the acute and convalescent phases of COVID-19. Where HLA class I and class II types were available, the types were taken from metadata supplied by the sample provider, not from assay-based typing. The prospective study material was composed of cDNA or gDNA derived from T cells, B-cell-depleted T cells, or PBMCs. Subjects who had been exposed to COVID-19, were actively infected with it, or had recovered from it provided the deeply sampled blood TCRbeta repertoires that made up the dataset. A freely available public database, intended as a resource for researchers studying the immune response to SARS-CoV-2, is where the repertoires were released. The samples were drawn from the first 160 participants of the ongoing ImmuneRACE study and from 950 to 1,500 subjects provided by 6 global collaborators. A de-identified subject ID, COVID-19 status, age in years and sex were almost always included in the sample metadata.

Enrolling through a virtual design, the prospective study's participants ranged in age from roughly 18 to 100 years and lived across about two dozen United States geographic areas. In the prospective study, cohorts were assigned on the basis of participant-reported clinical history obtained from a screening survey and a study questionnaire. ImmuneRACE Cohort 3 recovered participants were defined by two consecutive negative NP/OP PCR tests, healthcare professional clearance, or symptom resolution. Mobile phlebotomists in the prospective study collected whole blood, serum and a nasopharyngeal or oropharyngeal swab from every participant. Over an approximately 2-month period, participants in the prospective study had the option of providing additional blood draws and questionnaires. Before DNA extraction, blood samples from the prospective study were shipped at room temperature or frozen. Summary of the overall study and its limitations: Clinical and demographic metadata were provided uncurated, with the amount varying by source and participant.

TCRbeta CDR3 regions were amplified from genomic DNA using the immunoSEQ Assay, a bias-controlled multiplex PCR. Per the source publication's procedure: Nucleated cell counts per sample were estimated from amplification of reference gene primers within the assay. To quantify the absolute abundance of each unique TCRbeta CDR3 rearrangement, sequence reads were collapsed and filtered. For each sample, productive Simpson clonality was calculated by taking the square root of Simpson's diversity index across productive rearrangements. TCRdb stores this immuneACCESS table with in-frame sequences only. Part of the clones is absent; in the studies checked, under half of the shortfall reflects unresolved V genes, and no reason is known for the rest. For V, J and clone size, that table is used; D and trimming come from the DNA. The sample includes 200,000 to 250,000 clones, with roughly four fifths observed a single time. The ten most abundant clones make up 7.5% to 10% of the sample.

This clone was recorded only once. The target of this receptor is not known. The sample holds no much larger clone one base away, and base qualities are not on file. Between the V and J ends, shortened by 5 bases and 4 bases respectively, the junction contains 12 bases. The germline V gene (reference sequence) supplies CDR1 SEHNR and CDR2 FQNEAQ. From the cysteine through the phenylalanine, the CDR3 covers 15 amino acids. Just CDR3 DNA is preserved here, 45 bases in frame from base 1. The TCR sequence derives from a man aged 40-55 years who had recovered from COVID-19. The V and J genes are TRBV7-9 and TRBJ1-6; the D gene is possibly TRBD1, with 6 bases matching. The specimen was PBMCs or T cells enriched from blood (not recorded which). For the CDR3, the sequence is CASSQDSLYNSPLHF. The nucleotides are TGTGCCAGCAGCCAGGACAGCCTTTATAATTCACCCCTCCACTTT.